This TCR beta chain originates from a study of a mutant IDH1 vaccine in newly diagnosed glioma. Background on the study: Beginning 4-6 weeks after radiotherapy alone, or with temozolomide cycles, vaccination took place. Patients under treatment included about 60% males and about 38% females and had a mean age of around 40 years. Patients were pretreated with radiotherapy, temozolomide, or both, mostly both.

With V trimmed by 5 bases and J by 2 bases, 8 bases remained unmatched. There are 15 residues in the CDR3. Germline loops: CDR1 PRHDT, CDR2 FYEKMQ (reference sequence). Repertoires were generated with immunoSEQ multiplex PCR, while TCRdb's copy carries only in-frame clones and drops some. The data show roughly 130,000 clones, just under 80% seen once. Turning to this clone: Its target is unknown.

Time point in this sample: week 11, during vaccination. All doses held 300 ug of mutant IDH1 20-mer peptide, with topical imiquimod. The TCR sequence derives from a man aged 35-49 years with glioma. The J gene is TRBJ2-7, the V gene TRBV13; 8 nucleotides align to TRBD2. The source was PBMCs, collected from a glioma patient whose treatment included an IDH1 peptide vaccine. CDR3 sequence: CASSLGSGSTYEQYF. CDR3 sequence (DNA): TGTGCCAGCAGCCTGGGGAGCGGGAGCACCTACGAGCAGTACTTC.